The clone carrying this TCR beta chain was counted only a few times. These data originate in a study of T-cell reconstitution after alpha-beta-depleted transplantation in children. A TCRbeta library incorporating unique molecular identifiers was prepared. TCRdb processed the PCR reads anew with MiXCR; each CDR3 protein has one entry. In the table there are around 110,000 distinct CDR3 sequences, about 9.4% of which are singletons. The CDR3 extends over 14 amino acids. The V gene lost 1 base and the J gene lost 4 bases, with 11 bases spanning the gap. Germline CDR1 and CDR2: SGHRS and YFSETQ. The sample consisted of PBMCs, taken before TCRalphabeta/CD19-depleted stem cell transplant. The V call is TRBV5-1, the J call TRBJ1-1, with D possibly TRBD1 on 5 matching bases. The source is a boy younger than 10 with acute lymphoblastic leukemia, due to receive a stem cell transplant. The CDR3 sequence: CASSLSAGGTEAFF. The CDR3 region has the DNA TGCGCCAGCAGCTTGTCGGCCGGGGGCACTGAAGCTTTCTTT.